These 21 T cell receptor beta chains were all obtained from the same sample, sequenced in a study of memory CD4+ T cells and cytomegalovirus serostatus. The sort gate was single viable CD3+CD4+CD8-CD45RO+ cells for memory CD4+ T cells. TCRdb keeps only in-frame clones here, not all; method: immunoSEQ multiplex PCR. The sample includes about 100,000 clones, about 80% of them seen just once. The specimen sequenced was memory CD4+ T cells from blood. These receptors were collected from an adult in good health and CMV-seropositive.

CDR3 DNA sequence: TGTGCCAGCAGCTGGGGAGGGCTAGCAGCTGCTAGCACAGATACGCAGTATTTT. Translation: CASSWGGLAAASTDTQYF. The rearrangement uses TRBV5-4 and TRBJ2-3; 7 bases agree with TRBD2. Germline CDR1 SGHNT, CDR2 YYREEE (reference sequence). The CDR3 totals 18 residues. Trimming cost V 3 bases and J 0 bases; bases outside gene matches: 13.

The chain combines TRBV4-1 with TRBJ1-4, with D hard to call. This CDR3 spans 14 amino acids. V dropped 4 bases and J dropped 4 bases, with 10 bases sitting between them. Germline assignment: CDR1 MGHRA and CDR2 YSYEKL. This chain's CDR3 is CASSLGSVNEKLFF. In DNA form, the CDR3 reads TGCGCCAGCAGCCTTGGGAGCGTTAATGAAAAACTGTTTTTT.

The CDR3 sequence is CASRRGGGTEAFF. The CDR3 nucleotides read TGTGCCAGCAGGAGAGGGGGCGGGACTGAAGCTTTCTTT. The chain couples TRBV2 to TRBJ1-1, with 7 bases matching TRBD1. Germline V CDR1 and CDR2: SNHLY, FYNNEI. The CDR3 totals 13 residues. J gave up 5 bases and V 6 bases, and 6 bases lay outside the gene matches.

This clone was picked up one time. J is TRBJ1-4 and V is TRBV7-9; 10 bases line up with TRBD1. The CDR3 is 15 amino acids. Losses at the gene ends were 2 bases for V and 6 bases for J; bases not matched to a gene: 3. Germline assignment: CDR1 SEHNR and CDR2 FQNEAQ (reference sequence). The CDR3 loop is CASSLKGTGDEKLFF. CDR3 nucleotide sequence: TGTGCCAGCAGCTTAAAAGGGACAGGGGATGAAAAACTGTTTTTT.

The chain uses TRBV18 and TRBJ2-1; 9 nucleotides agree with TRBD2. Per the germline V gene, CDR1 is KGHSH and CDR2 is LQKENI. CDR3 size: 14 residues. Losses at the gene ends were 9 bases for V and 6 bases for J; bases not matched to a gene: 9. DNA for the CDR3: TGTGCCAGTTCTACGCGGGAGGGGGCCAATGAGCAGTTCTTC. It encodes CASSTREGANEQFF.

There are a few counts of this clone. The rearrangement links TRBV7-8 to TRBJ2-7; D unclear. Trimming left V 4 bases short and J 3 bases short, with 10 bases between. The germline CDR1 and CDR2 sequences are SGHVS and FQNEAQ. The length of the CDR3 is 13 residues. The CDR3 region has the DNA TGTGCCAGCAGCTCAAACGGCCGCTACGAGCAGTACTTC. The encoded protein is CASSSNGRYEQYF.

V usage is TRBV15 and J usage is TRBJ2-5; D gene uncertain. The germline CDR1 and CDR2 sequences are LNHNV and YYDKDF (reference sequence). V lost 1 base to trimming and J lost 2 bases, with 11 bases between them. CDR3 length equals 15 residues. CDR3 in DNA: TGTGCCACCAGCAGAGTTGTGGCGTCTCAAGAGACCCAGTACTTC. Translated: CATSRVVASQETQYF.

This chain uses TRBV18 with TRBJ1-1; D may be TRBD1 (6 bases). V dropped 2 bases and J dropped 4 bases, with 11 bases sitting between them. This CDR3 spans 14 amino acids. The germline gives CDR1 KGHSH, CDR2 LQKENI. This chain's CDR3 is CASSPSGAVTEAFF. The DNA for the CDR3 is TGTGCCAGCTCACCATCAGGGGCCGTCACTGAAGCTTTCTTT.

This clone was seen more than once but under ten times. This rearrangement joins TRBV30 to TRBJ2-1; 12 bases align to TRBD2. CDR1 and CDR2 (germline): GTSNPN, SVGIG (reference sequence). The CDR3 contains 15 residues. V was pared by 5 bases and J by 4 bases, with 6 bases of the junction left unmatched. DNA for the CDR3: TGTGCCTGGGCCCATACTAGCGGGAGGTACAATGAGCAGTTCTTC. This encodes CAWAHTSGRYNEQFF.

As concerns this clone: Given the absence of the conserved phenylalanine or tryptophan at the CDR3 end, a read error is likely. Because the CDR3's place on the DNA is in doubt, the DNA is left out and the CDR3 is given as listed by TCRdb. V usage is TRBV5-6 and J usage is TRBJ1-1. From its first to its last residue, the CDR3 has 8 amino acids. From germline, CDR1 is SGHDT and CDR2 YYEEEE. The CDR3 protein is CASGDAVL.

This clone appeared a few times. V gene TRBV6-5 combines with J gene TRBJ2-7; D is perhaps TRBD1 (6 bases). The CDR3 has 12 amino acids. Per the germline V gene, CDR1 is MNHEY and CDR2 is SVGAGI. Trimming stripped 6 bases from V and 2 bases from J, with 8 bases between. The CDR3, as DNA: TGTGCCAGCAGGGACAGTACCTACGAGCAGTACTTC. Protein: CASRDSTYEQYF.

In DNA form, the CDR3 reads TGTGCCAGCAGCCAAGGACAGGGGGTGGGGGGCTACACCTTC. This gives the protein CASSQGQGVGGYTF. J is TRBJ1-2 and V is TRBV4-2, with 9 nucleotides matching TRBD1. V shed 1 base, J shed 8 bases, and the junction held 5 bases outside the gene matches. The CDR3 contains 14 residues. Germline CDR1 is LGHNA and CDR2 is YNFKEQ.

This clone was seen once. This rearrangement joins TRBV7-3 to TRBJ2-1, with 11 nucleotides matching TRBD2. The V and J ends lost 2 bases and 4 bases, in that order; junction bases with no gene match: 13. The CDR3 has 19 amino acids. CDR1 is SGHTA and CDR2 is FQGTGA in the germline V gene. In DNA, the CDR3 is TGTGCCAGCAGCTTAGGGTCGGGGTTAGCGGGAGGGGGTTACAATGAGCAGTTCTTC. Protein product: CASSLGSGLAGGGYNEQFF.

CDR3 in DNA: TGTGCCAGCAGTGAAGACGGGGCCGCCACCCGGAGCACAGATACGCAGTATTTT. Protein: CASSEDGAATRSTDTQYF. V gene TRBV6-1 combines with J gene TRBJ2-3; D possibly uses TRBD1 or TRBD2 (5 bases each). In germline, CDR1 is MNHNS, CDR2 SASEGT. Trimming shortened V by 1 base and J by 0 bases, and 17 bases separated the two germline ends. This CDR3 region has 18 residues.

This clone was observed at least ten times. The rearrangement joins TRBV6-5 to TRBJ2-7, with a possible D match to TRBD2 (6 bases). V lost 2 bases, J lost 2 bases, and 16 bases lay in between. This CDR3 is built from 16 residues. The V gene's germline CDR1 is MNHEY and CDR2 SVGAGI. The CDR3 DNA sequence: TGTGCCAGCAGTTACGGGACCCCATCGGGGGCCTACGAGCAGTACTTC. This translates into CASSYGTPSGAYEQYF.

V is TRBV25-1 and J is TRBJ1-2; a weak D match, TRBD1 (5 bases). V lost 6 bases, J lost 3 bases, and 14 bases lay in between. This CDR3 has 14 residues. The germline V gene encodes CDR1 MGHDK and CDR2 SYGVNS. CDR3 in amino acids: CASRPFGADYGYTF. The CDR3, as DNA: TGTGCCAGCAGGCCCTTCGGGGCGGACTATGGCTACACCTTC.

This chain joins TRBV27 and TRBJ2-7, with TRBD1 matching 11 bases. V was clipped by 2 bases and J by 4 bases; unmatched bases: 4. The CDR3 extends over 15 amino acids. CDR1 MNHEY and CDR2 SMNVEV come from the germline V gene (reference sequence). The CDR3 is CASSLGDRGMYEQYF. CDR3 nucleotide sequence: TGTGCCAGCAGTTTAGGGGACAGGGGGATGTACGAGCAGTACTTC.

This chain connects TRBV30 to TRBJ1-2; TRBD1 matches 10 bases. The junction had 4 bases not matched to a gene; V was cut back by 2 bases and J by 7 bases. In germline, CDR1 is GTSNPN, CDR2 SVGIG (reference sequence). The CDR3 runs 13 residues. CDR3 amino acids: CAWSRQGAAGYTF. The CDR3 DNA sequence: TGTGCCTGGAGTCGACAGGGGGCGGCTGGCTACACCTTC. The variable domain in full, with the rest retrieved from reference TRBV30 and TRBJ1-2, is SQTIHQWPATLVQPVGSPLSLECTVEGTSNPNLYWYRQAAGRGLQLLFYSVGIGQISSEVPQNLSASRPQDRQFILSSKKLLLSDSGFYLCAWSRQGAAGYTFGSGTRLTVV.

The rearrangement uses TRBV7-9 and TRBJ2-7; 11 bases match TRBD1. Germline loops: CDR1 SEHNR, CDR2 FQNEAQ (reference sequence). Trimming at V came to 5 bases and at J to 4 bases, leaving 4 bases not matched to a gene. The CDR3 loop spans 14 amino acids. CDR3 amino acids: CASSVRDRGYEQYF. In nucleotides, the CDR3 is TGTGCCAGCAGCGTCCGGGACAGGGGGTACGAGCAGTACTTC. Based on the CDR3 plus reference TRBV7-9 and TRBJ2-7, the full variable domain is DTGVSQNPRHKITKRGQNVTFRCDPISEHNRLYWYRQTLGQGPEFLTYFQNEAQLEKSRLLSDRFSAERPKGSFSTLEIQRTEQGDSAMYLCASSVRDRGYEQYFGPGTRLTVT.

J is TRBJ1-2 and V is TRBV5-1, with 7 bases aligning to TRBD1. V shed 0 bases, J shed 4 bases, and the junction held 9 bases outside the gene matches. CDR1 SGHRS and CDR2 YFSETQ come from the germline V gene. The CDR3 has 16 residues. The CDR3 is CASSLAGGDRAYGYTF. The CDR3 DNA sequence: TGCGCCAGCAGCTTGGCCGGGGGCGACAGGGCCTATGGCTACACCTTC.

The rearrangement links TRBV11-1 to TRBJ2-6, with D tentatively TRBD2 (5 bases). CDR3 length equals 17 residues. CDR1 is SGHAT, CDR2 FQDESV, per germline (reference sequence). Trimming left V 0 bases short and J 0 bases short, with 9 bases between. The CDR3 nucleotides read TGTGCCAGCAGCTTAGCTGGCCGGGGCTCTGGGGCCAACGTCCTGACTTTC. Residues: CASSLAGRGSGANVLTF. The variable domain in full, completed from reference TRBV11-1 and TRBJ2-6, reads EAEVAQSPRYKITEKSQAVAFWCDPISGHATLYWYRQILGQGPELLVQFQDESVVDDSQLPKDRFSAERLKGVDSTLKIQPAELGDSAMYLCASSLAGRGSGANVLTFGAGSRLTVL.